Reported below is one TCR beta chain. Its matching antigen is unknown. Vbeta (60) and Jbeta (13) primers were used in the PCR. Sequencing was performed with immunoSEQ multiplex PCR; in TCRdb, only in-frame clones are kept and a portion is missing. The sample is made up of about 160,000 clones, and the top ten hold about 1.2% of it. This entry comes from a study of cytomegalovirus exposure and HLA in healthy donors. Findings and limits, study-wide: No immune exposure information besides CMV serostatus was available. The authors listed 164 TCR beta chains as cytomegalovirus-associated.

Unrecorded immune exposure was likely among donors, who were nominally healthy when sampled. Trimming took 7 bases from V and 13 from J; bases not matched to a gene: 13. This CDR3 comprises 12 residues. Germline CDR1 is SQVTM and CDR2 is ANQGSEA. The specimen was PBMCs. The V call is TRBV29-1, the J call TRBJ1-2; 9 bases fit TRBD1. The receptor was derived from a woman aged 55-75 years in good health and CMV-seronegative. CDR3 region: CSANRGTGTSTF. The DNA of the CDR3 is TGCAGCGCCAATCGGGGGACAGGGACATCCACCTTC.